This note documents a single T cell receptor beta chain sequence. Using immunoSEQ multiplex PCR, the repertoire was profiled, and TCRdb retains in-frame clones only, with some absent. The sample has about 110,000 clones, 88% seen once. Germline V gene lookup returns CDR1 SGHAT and CDR2 FQNNGV. V lost 6 bases and J lost 1; bases outside the gene matches: 5. The CDR3 sequence is 14 residues long. This entry comes from a study of cytomegalovirus exposure and HLA in healthy donors. Study-level background: A subsequent analysis reported that the 120 or so validation repertoires were produced on the same platform that had also been used for the roughly 670 first-cohort repertoires.

The chain uses TRBV11-2 and TRBJ2-7; TRBD1 matches at 8 bases. Sequencing used PBMCs. The source is a woman in her thirties in good health and CMV-seropositive. The CDR3 nucleotides read TGTGCCAGCAGTCACGACAGGGGTTCCTACGAGCAGTACTTC. It yields the protein CASSHDRGSYEQYF.